What follows are 8 T cell receptor beta chains derived from one specimen sequenced in a study of graft-versus-host responses after intestinal transplantation. These TCRs are of unknown antigen specificity. Produced via immunoSEQ multiplex PCR; TCRdb's table is partial and in-frame only. The sample lists 75,000 to 100,000 clones, about four fifths occurring once. Material: unstimulated CD8+ T cells sorted from spleen or lymph node cells, obtained before intestinal transplant. These receptors all come from a human donor who received an intestinal transplant.

This chain connects TRBV27 to TRBJ2-7; the D gene is possibly TRBD1 (5 bases). Between the trimmed V and J ends, which lost 1 base and 3 bases, there was a span of 19 bases. Germline V gene sequence: CDR1 MNHEY, CDR2 SMNVEV (reference sequence). The CDR3 has 17 amino acids. CDR3 residues: CASSLFSSWQGYYEQYF. The CDR3 coding sequence is TGTGCCAGCAGTTTATTTTCGTCTTGGCAGGGCTACTACGAGCAGTACTTC.

The rearrangement links TRBV27 to TRBJ2-3; D uncertain. This CDR3 contains 10 residues. Germline V gene sequence: CDR1 MNHEY, CDR2 SMNVEV (reference sequence). V was pared by 7 bases and J by 5 bases, with 4 bases between. The CDR3 DNA reads TGTGCCAGCAAAAGAGATACGCAGTATTTT. Translation gives CASKRDTQYF.

About this clone: At one of its ends the junction is not consistent with the germline gene, which may arise from a read error. The rearrangement uses TRBV12-5 and TRBJ2-7, with a tentative D call TRBD1 (6 bases). The CDR3 is 14 amino acids. CDR1 is LGHNT and CDR2 is FRNRAP in the germline V gene. DNA for the CDR3: TGTGCTTGTGGTAGGGGGTTCCTGGGGGACGAGCAGTACTTC. Its protein is CACGRGFLGDEQYF. The full variable domain, its missing parts supplied by reference TRBV12-5 and TRBJ2-7, is DARVTQTPRHKVTEMGQEVTMRCQPILGHNTVFWYRQTMMQGLELLAYFRNRAPLDDSGMPKDRFSAEMPDATLATLKIQPSEPRDSAVYFCACGRGFLGDEQYFGPGTRLTVT.

This chain joins TRBV11-2 and TRBJ2-3; possible D gene TRBD1, 7 bases. Germline V lookup: CDR1 SGHAT, CDR2 FQNNGV. Trimming cost V 6 bases and J 2 bases, with 18 bases left between them. This CDR3 region has 16 residues. In nucleotides, the CDR3 is TGTGCCAGCAGTCAGGGGGGCGGGCCAGCCACAGATACGCAGTATTTT. This gives the protein CASSQGGGPATDTQYF.

The CDR3 protein is CASSLDTGGLYGYTF. The DNA for the CDR3 is TGTGCCAGCAGTCTGGACACCGGAGGGCTCTATGGCTACACCTTC. This chain links TRBV6-1 with TRBJ1-2; TRBD1 is a possible D gene (5 bases). Germline V gene lookup returns CDR1 MNHNS and CDR2 SASEGT. Between the trimmed V and J ends, which lost 5 bases and 4 bases, there was a span of 17 bases. The CDR3 runs to 15 residues.

The rearrangement uses TRBV10-1 and TRBJ1-1; no reliable D call. The CDR3 consists of 11 residues. Germline lookup yields CDR1 WNHNN and CDR2 SYGVQD (reference sequence). The V end was cut by 4 bases, the J end by 4 bases, with 4 bases between. The CDR3 protein is CASSAGTEAFF. CDR3 DNA sequence: TGCGCCAGCAGTGCAGGCACTGAAGCTTTCTTT.

V gene TRBV7-3 combines with J gene TRBJ2-3, with a weak D call TRBD2 (7 bases). CDR1 and CDR2 from the germline V gene are SGHTA and FQGTGA. The CDR3 loop spans 15 amino acids. V lost 4 bases to trimming and J lost 6 bases, with 17 bases between them. The CDR3 nucleotides read TGTGCCAGCAGCTCCCTGGCGGGGGCCCCGGATACGCAGTATTTT. Translation: CASSSLAGAPDTQYF.

V usage is TRBV5-4 and J usage is TRBJ2-7; D tentatively reads TRBD1 or TRBD2 (5 bases each). Germline V gene lookup returns CDR1 SGHNT and CDR2 YYREEE (reference sequence). CDR3 length: 13 residues. Trimming cost V 3 bases and J 3 bases, with 10 bases left between them. CDR3: CASSWDRLYEQYF. The CDR3, as DNA: TGTGCCAGCAGCTGGGACCGCCTCTACGAGCAGTACTTC.